The 26 T cell receptor beta chains in this list originate from one sample, sequenced in a study of CD8 T cells in ankylosing spondylitis. TCRdb processed the 5' RACE reads anew with MiXCR; each CDR3 protein has one entry. The data contain under 120,000 distinct CDR3 sequences, around 24% of them singletons. Specimen: synovial fluid, either unsorted or a sorted T cell fraction (not recorded which). These receptors were collected from a male donor with ankylosing spondylitis.

The gene calls are TRBV6-1 and TRBJ2-7, with 8 nucleotides matching TRBD1. The germline gives CDR1 MNHNS, CDR2 SASEGT. V shed 1 base, J shed 2 bases, and the junction held 4 bases outside the gene matches. CDR3 length: 15 amino acids. The CDR3 region is CASSEVLQGAYEQYV. The CDR3 DNA follows: TGTGCCAGCAGTGAAGTATTACAGGGGGCCTACGAGCAGTACGTC.

The CDR3: CASREPAYNEQFF. CDR3 DNA sequence: TGTGCCAGCAGGGAACCGGCCTACAATGAGCAGTTCTTC. The gene calls are TRBV6-1 and TRBJ2-1; D is unclear. The CDR3 is 13 residues long. V gave up 6 bases and J gave up 2 bases, with 8 bases separating them. Germline V gene data show CDR1 as MNHNS and CDR2 as SASEGT.

The chain has TRBV2 and TRBJ2-7, with D perhaps TRBD1 (6 bases). From germline, CDR1 is SNHLY and CDR2 FYNNEI. V lost 3 bases and J lost 3, with 9 bases in between. The CDR3 is 13 amino acids. Here the CDR3 DNA reads TGTGCCAGCAGTGACGACAGGCGCTACGAGCAGTACGTC. Protein sequence: CASSDDRRYEQYV.

The rearrangement joins TRBV4-1 to TRBJ2-5; tentative D call: TRBD1 (5 bases). Trimming left V 1 base short and J 1 base short, with 7 bases between. The CDR3 length is 14 residues. CDR1 is MGHRA and CDR2 is YSYEKL in the germline V gene. Written as DNA, the CDR3 is TGCGCCAGCAGCCAAGGGGGCTTCCAAGAGACCCAGTACTTC. This translates into CASSQGGFQETQYF.

In this sample, this clonotype turned up a few times. The gene calls are TRBV28 and TRBJ1-2; TRBD1 matches 9 bases. The CDR3 runs to 18 residues. Losses at the gene ends were 6 bases for V and 7 bases for J; bases not matched to a gene: 21. Per germline, CDR1 MDHEN and CDR2 SYDVKM. The CDR3 DNA reads TGTGCCAGCAGACTATTTCCGGGACAGGGAGGGCTAGAAGGTGGCTACACCTTC. Translating gives CASRLFPGQGGLEGGYTF.

The rearrangement uses TRBV5-1 and TRBJ2-3; maybe TRBD2 (6 bases). The CDR3 length is 14 residues. The V gene's germline CDR1 is SGHRS and CDR2 YFSETQ. V was shortened by 4 bases and J by 5 bases, with 14 bases between the two germline ends. The CDR3 sequence: CASSLEGYRDTQYF. In DNA form, the CDR3 reads TGCGCCAGCAGCCTGGAGGGTTACAGAGATACGCAGTATTTT.

V usage is TRBV5-1 and J usage is TRBJ2-1; 12 bases line up with TRBD1. V was pared by 3 bases and J by 0 bases, with 1 base of the junction left unmatched. Germline V gene data show CDR1 as SGHRS and CDR2 as YFSETQ. This CDR3 contains 16 residues. The CDR3 protein is CASSSGQGASYNEQFF. The DNA for the CDR3 is TGCGCCAGCAGCTCGGGACAGGGGGCCTCCTACAATGAGCAGTTCTTC.

The rearrangement uses TRBV5-1 and TRBJ2-2; TRBD1 matches 7 bases. The CDR3 extends over 16 amino acids. V gave up 0 bases and J gave up 5 bases; unmatched junction bases: 7. Per germline, CDR1 SGHRS and CDR2 YFSETQ. CDR3: CASSLDPFRGTGELFF. CDR3 bases: TGCGCCAGCAGCTTGGACCCCTTCAGGGGGACCGGGGAGCTGTTTTTT.

The gene calls are TRBV11-1 and TRBJ1-5, with a possible D match to TRBD1 (6 bases). This CDR3 spans 14 amino acids. V shed 4 bases and J shed 6 bases, with 13 bases lying between them. Germline loops: CDR1 SGHAT, CDR2 FQDESV (reference sequence). The CDR3 bases are TGTGCCAGCAGCTCTACAGGGCCGGGTCAGCCCCAGCATTTT. It is translated as CASSSTGPGQPQHF.

This clonotype was seen ten or more times. The chain is built from TRBV11-2 and TRBJ2-1, with 9 bases lining up with TRBD2. The CDR3 consists of 15 residues. Trimming cost V 4 bases and J 10 bases; bases outside gene matches: 11. Germline V gene lookup returns CDR1 SGHAT and CDR2 FQNNGV. Here the CDR3 reads CASSSYTGLASEQFF. In DNA, the CDR3 is TGTGCCAGCAGCTCCTATACGGGACTAGCATCCGAGCAGTTCTTC.

To note about this clonotype: One end of the junction fails to match germline, which may point to a read error. The chain employs TRBV7-2 and TRBJ2-1; TRBD2 is a possible D gene (6 bases). The germline V gene has CDR1 SGHTA and CDR2 FQGNSA. The length of the CDR3 is 14 residues. The CDR3 sequence: CASSFIVEAGRRVF. CDR3 coding DNA: TGTGCCAGCAGCTTTATAGTTGAGGCGGGGCGAAGGGTCTTC.

V usage is TRBV5-1 and J usage is TRBJ2-6; D gene unclear. CDR3 length equals 17 residues. CDR1 is SGHRS and CDR2 is YFSETQ in the germline V gene. Deletions cut 1 base from V and 0 bases from J, with 11 bases between. The CDR3 is CASSLSAASSGANVLTF. The DNA for the CDR3 is TGCGCCAGCAGCTTGTCGGCAGCTAGCTCTGGGGCCAACGTCCTGACTTTC.

This rearrangement joins TRBV5-1 to TRBJ2-1; TRBD2 aligns across 8 bases. Germline CDR1 SGHRS, CDR2 YFSETQ. V shed 0 bases, J shed 4 bases, and the junction held 6 bases outside the gene matches. This CDR3 has 16 residues. The CDR3 DNA follows: TGCGCCAGCAGCTTGGGTGGTAGCGGGAAGTACAATGAGCAGTTCTTC. As protein: CASSLGGSGKYNEQFF.

V is TRBV7-9 and J is TRBJ1-6; D uncertain. From germline, CDR1 is SEHNR and CDR2 FQNEAQ (reference sequence). The CDR3 is made up of 12 amino acids. V gave up 8 bases and J gave up 8 bases, with 10 bases separating them. The CDR3 DNA reads as TGTGCCAGCGGATGGTCGGATTCACCCCTCCACTTT. This codes for CASGWSDSPLHF.

V usage is TRBV27 and J usage is TRBJ2-1, with 9 bases that match TRBD2. V shed 0 bases, J shed 4 bases, and the junction held 1 base outside the gene matches. This CDR3 is built from 15 residues. Germline assignment: CDR1 MNHEY and CDR2 SMNVEV (reference sequence). CDR3 bases: TGTGCCAGCAGTTTATCCACTAGCGGGTACAATGAGCAGTTCTTC. It translates to CASSLSTSGYNEQFF.

The V gene is TRBV24-1, the J gene TRBJ1-2; TRBD1 matches at 8 bases. V lost 4 bases to trimming and J lost 3 bases; unmatched junction nucleotides: 3. This CDR3 is 14 amino acids long. From germline, CDR1 is KGHDR and CDR2 SFDVKD. This CDR3 is CATSDTGGDYGYTF. Here the CDR3 DNA reads TGTGCCACCAGTGACACAGGGGGGGACTATGGCTACACCTTC.

The chain couples TRBV11-1 to TRBJ2-3; 8 bases are shared with TRBD2. Germline V gene data show CDR1 as SGHAT and CDR2 as FQDESV (reference sequence). J lost 6 bases, V lost 7 bases, and 9 bases had no gene match. There are 14 residues in the CDR3. CDR3 sequence (DNA): TGTGCCAGCACCATGGGACTAGGCGTCGATACGCAGTATTTT. This sequence encodes CASTMGLGVDTQYF.

This clonotype was detected a few times. A much larger clone is a single base away; this may be a read error. This chain joins TRBV7-8 and TRBJ1-1, with D unresolved. The V gene lost 5 bases and the J gene lost 6 bases, with 13 bases spanning the gap. Germline V gives CDR1 SGHVS, CDR2 FQNEAQ. There are 13 residues in the CDR3. CDR3 in amino acids: CASSHGLNSEAFF. CDR3 DNA sequence: TGTGCCAGCAGCCACGGACTCAACTCTGAAGCTTTCTTT. The whole variable domain, remainder taken from reference TRBV7-8 and TRBJ1-1, is GAGVSQSPRYKVAKRGQDVALRCDPISGHVSLFWYQQALGQGPEFLTYFQNEAQLDKSGLPSDRFFAERPEGSVSTLKIQRTQQEDSAVYLCASSHGLNSEAFFGQGTRLTVV.

This clonotype has a count of ten or more. V is TRBV29-1 and J is TRBJ2-7; tentative D call: TRBD2 (5 bases). V shed 5 bases and J shed 0 bases, with 11 bases lying between them. Germline CDR1 SQVTM, CDR2 ANQGSEA. This CDR3 is built from 13 residues. CDR3 coding DNA: TGCAGCGTTTTAATAGCGAGCTCCTACGAGCAGTACTTC. This codes for CSVLIASSYEQYF.

This clonotype was picked up one time. The rearrangement links TRBV10-2 to TRBJ1-1; D is unresolved. V lost 0 bases and J lost 0, with 5 bases in between. The CDR3 totals 14 residues. Germline CDR1 and CDR2: WSHSY and SAAADI. CDR3 sequence reads: CASSESGLNTEAFF. In DNA form, the CDR3 reads TGCGCCAGCAGTGAGTCAGGTTTGAACACTGAAGCTTTCTTT.

The chain joins TRBV6-1 to TRBJ2-3; the match to TRBD2 covers 8 bases. CDR1 MNHNS and CDR2 SASEGT come from the germline V gene. Trimming at V came to 5 bases and at J to 0 bases, leaving 7 bases not matched to a gene. The CDR3 loop spans 16 amino acids. The CDR3 region has the DNA TGTGCCAGCAGTCTAACTAGCGGTTCTAGCACAGATACGCAGTATTTT. Translation: CASSLTSGSSTDTQYF.

This clonotype has only a few counts. The genes are TRBV5-6 and TRBJ2-7, with 9 bases fitting TRBD1. CDR3 size: 14 residues. Looked up from germline, CDR1 is SGHDT and CDR2 is YYEEEE. The V segment lost 2 bases and the J segment 7 bases; nucleotides outside the gene matches: 7. The CDR3 nucleotides read TGTGCCAGCAGCTTTACCGGGACAGGGTATGAGCAGTACTTC. This encodes CASSFTGTGYEQYF.

This clonotype turned up a few times. V is TRBV4-1 and J is TRBJ2-1; TRBD2 matches 12 bases. This CDR3 has 16 amino acids. Germline-derived CDR1 and CDR2 are MGHRA and YSYEKL. Germline trimming cut 3 bases from V and 3 bases from J; bases unmatched to any gene: 3. The CDR3 loop is CASSHRTSGVYNEQFF. DNA of the CDR3: TGCGCCAGCAGCCACCGGACTAGCGGGGTCTACAATGAGCAGTTCTTC.

This clonotype was observed a handful of times. This chain links TRBV6-1 with TRBJ1-2; D unclear. CDR3 length: 13 residues. Trimming removed 1 base from V and 7 bases from J, with 10 bases in between. The germline gives CDR1 MNHNS, CDR2 SASEGT. The CDR3 DNA reads as TGTGCCAGCAGTGAAGGGAGGTTCGGTGGCTACACCTTC. It is translated as CASSEGRFGGYTF.

V and J are TRBV5-1 and TRBJ1-3; weak D call: TRBD1 (5 bases). The V end lost 0 bases, the J end lost 2 bases, and 9 bases lay between the germline ends. Germline-derived CDR1 and CDR2 are SGHRS and YFSETQ. CDR3 length: 15 amino acids. CDR3 sequence (DNA): TGCGCCAGCAGCTTGGAGGGACTGCCTGGAAACACCATATATTTT. This sequence encodes CASSLEGLPGNTIYF.

This clonotype was recorded a few times. The chain recombines TRBV27 with TRBJ1-2; 10 bases line up with TRBD1. Looked up from germline, CDR1 is MNHEY and CDR2 is SMNVEV (reference sequence). This CDR3 comprises 16 residues. J was trimmed by 0 bases and V by 6 bases; bases with no gene match: 7. CDR3 loop: CASSRDRGTSNYGYTF. The CDR3 nucleotides are TGTGCCAGCAGCCGGGACAGGGGAACCTCTAACTATGGCTACACCTTC.